These T cell receptor beta chains were read from a single sample in a study of T cell responses to AZD1222 COVID-19 vaccine. Method: immunoSEQ multiplex PCR; TCRdb's copy keeps in-frame clones and lacks some. In the table there are roughly 130,000 clones, roughly 85% of which are singletons. This specimen consisted of peripheral blood, obtained on day 0 of AZD1222 vaccination. These receptor sequences come from an adult in good health. CDR3s include the opening cysteine and the closing phenylalanine or tryptophan. A D gene is named only where the DNA matches it firmly. Size is stated for part of the rows, as once, few or many counts, or as a class when the clone is expanded.

abundance	v_gene	d_gene	j_gene	CDR3nt	CDR3aa
-	TRBV19	TRBD2	TRBJ2-5	TGTGCCAGTACCGGACTAGCGGGAGTCGAGACCCAGTACTTC	CASTGLAGVETQYF
-	TRBV19	-	TRBJ1-2	TGTGCCAGTATAAACGACCCGGCTCAAAGTTCGTATGGCTACACCTTC	CASINDPAQSSYGYTF
-	TRBV5-1	-	TRBJ1-2	TGCGCCAGCAGCTTAGGGCGGGGGCTGTTGGGCTACACCTTC	CASSLGRGLLGYTF
-	TRBV29-1	-	TRBJ1-2	TGCAGCGTTGAAAGACAGGTTGGCTACACCTTC	CSVERQVGYTF
-	TRBV24-1	TRBD1	TRBJ1-3	TGTGCCACTTCGAGGACAGGGAGATCTGGAAACACCATATATTTT	CATSRTGRSGNTIYF
-	TRBV4-1	TRBD1	TRBJ1-2	TGCGCCAGCAGCCTCGGACAGGGCCTACGGGGCTACACCTTC	CASSLGQGLRGYTF
-	TRBV20-1	-	TRBJ2-5	TGCAGTGCTACCAGGGAAGAGACCCAGTACTTC	CSATREETQYF
few	TRBV28	-	TRBJ1-1	TGTGCCAGCGCTTTTCCCCAAAGAGAGAACACTGAAGCTTTCTTT	CASAFPQRENTEAFF
-	TRBV28	-	TRBJ2-6	TGTGCCAGCCTCGCTCAGGGAATGGCCAACGTCCTGACTTTC	CASLAQGMANVLTF
-	TRBV2	-	TRBJ2-2	TGTGCCAGCAGTATTAGCGTGGAATTCACCGGGGAGCTGTTTTTT	CASSISVEFTGELFF
-	TRBV9	TRBD2	TRBJ2-1	TGTGCCAGCAGCACTCGGACTAGCGGGGTCTACAATGAGCAGTTCTTC	CASSTRTSGVYNEQFF
-	TRBV12-5	TRBD2	TRBJ2-1	TGTGCTAGTGGTTTGCCCGGGACTAGCGGGAACTCCTACAATGAGCAGTTCTTC	CASGLPGTSGNSYNEQFF
-	TRBV2	TRBD2	TRBJ2-3	TGTGCCAGCAGACCAGGACTAGCGGGGGGCAGGACAGATACGCAGTATTTT	CASRPGLAGGRTDTQYF
-	TRBV5-4	-	TRBJ1-6	TGTGCCAGCAGCTTGGTTAGGGAAGGAATATCACCCCTCCACTTT	CASSLVREGISPLHF
-	TRBV19	-	TRBJ2-7	TGTGCCAGTAGTATAGACGCGGGCGGGGCGAACGAGCAGTACTTC	CASSIDAGGANEQYF
-	TRBV6-5	TRBD2	TRBJ2-1	TGTGCCAGCAGTAACGGACTAGCCCGCAATGAGCAGTTCTTC	CASSNGLARNEQFF
-	TRBV29-1	TRBD1	TRBJ1-1	TGCAGCGTTGAACGACAGGGTCGGACTGAAGCTTTCTTT	CSVERQGRTEAFF
once	TRBV6-5	TRBD2	TRBJ2-7	TGTGCCAGCAGCCAAACCGGGACTAGCGGCTACGAGCAGTACTTC	CASSQTGTSGYEQYF
-	TRBV28	-	TRBJ1-2	TGTGCCAGCAGTTTAATCGGCAGGGGCTCGGGCTACACCTTC	CASSLIGRGSGYTF
-	TRBV3-1/TRBV3-2	-	TRBJ1-1	TGTGCCAGCAGCCCCAGGGGTTTTGGGACTGAAGCTTTCTTT	CASSPRGFGTEAFF
-	TRBV9	TRBD1	TRBJ2-1	TGTGCCAGCAGCGTAGGTCCAGGGGGCTCCTACAATGAGCAGTTCTTC	CASSVGPGGSYNEQFF
-	TRBV19	TRBD1	TRBJ1-1	TGTGCCAGTAGGCGGACAGGGGGCGTCACTGAAGCTTTCTTT	CASRRTGGVTEAFF
-	TRBV20-1	-	TRBJ1-1	TGCAGTGCTACTGAGGGAATCGCTGAAGCTTTCTTT	CSATEGIAEAFF
-	TRBV5-1	-	TRBJ2-1	TGCGCCAGCAGCTTTGGAGGGGTCAATGAGCAGTTCTTC	CASSFGGVNEQFF
-	TRBV10-1	-	TRBJ1-5	TGCGCCCGGGGAGGAGGGCAGCCCCAGCATTTT	CARGGGQPQHF
-	TRBV6-5	TRBD1	TRBJ1-2	TGTGCCAGCAGTCCCATCGACAGGGAGGGTCATGGCTACACCTTC	CASSPIDREGHGYTF
-	TRBV6-5	-	TRBJ1-5	TGTGCCAGCAGACCCCAGGGAACGAGCAATCAGCCCCAGCATTTT	CASRPQGTSNQPQHF
-	TRBV6-1	-	TRBJ1-5	TGTGCCAGCAGTGAAACAGTAGGTCAGCCCCAGCATTTT	CASSETVGQPQHF
-	TRBV19	TRBD1	TRBJ2-3	TGTGCCAGTAGTTTCCAGGGGGCCCACACAGATACGCAGTATTTT	CASSFQGAHTDTQYF
-	TRBV9	-	TRBJ1-2	TGTGCCAGCAGCGTCTCGGGGTCTACTAACTATGGCTACACCTTC	CASSVSGSTNYGYTF
-	TRBV27	TRBD2	TRBJ2-5	TGTGCCAGCAGTTGGGGGCTAGCGGGTGTCTACTTC	CASSWGLAGVYF
-	TRBV9	TRBD1	TRBJ2-5	TGTGCCAGCAGCGTGTCTCTGGACAGGGATATGAAGACCCAGTACTTC	CASSVSLDRDMKTQYF
-	TRBV6-5	-	TRBJ1-1	TGTGCCAGCAGTTATGGGAGGACTGAAGCTTTCTTT	CASSYGRTEAFF
-	TRBV5-1	-	TRBJ2-7	TGCGCCAGCAGCATCCTTGCCGACGGCGCGGTGTCCTACGAGCAGTACTTC	CASSILADGAVSYEQYF
once	TRBV19	TRBD2	TRBJ2-5	TGTGCCAGTAGTATCAAGGGCGGGAGATTTCAAGAGACCCAGTACTTC	CASSIKGGRFQETQYF
-	TRBV27	TRBD1	TRBJ1-1	TGTGCCAGCAGTTTATGGTACAGGGGAAAGGACACTGAAGCTTTCTTT	CASSLWYRGKDTEAFF
-	TRBV19	-	TRBJ2-1	TGTGCCAGTAGTCTCTTCGGGACAACCAGCTCCTACAATGAGCAGTTCTTC	CASSLFGTTSSYNEQFF
-	TRBV12-3/TRBV12-4	-	TRBJ1-1	TGTGCCAGCATTGGCAGAGGCTTCACTGAAGCTTTCTTT	CASIGRGFTEAFF
-	TRBV6-4	-	TRBJ1-1	TGTGCCAGCAGTGCAACTTTTACAGGGATGGGGAACACTGAAGCTTTCTTT	CASSATFTGMGNTEAFF
-	TRBV28	-	TRBJ1-3	TGTGCCAGCAGTTTAGGACTCAACTCTGGAAACACCATATATTTT	CASSLGLNSGNTIYF
-	TRBV25-1	-	TRBJ1-1	TGTGCCAGCGGCCGGGTCTCTGAAGCTTTCTTT	CASGRVSEAFF
-	TRBV4-1	-	TRBJ2-3	TGCGCCAGCAGCCAAGATTCGGTAGGCACAGATACGCAGTATTTT	CASSQDSVGTDTQYF
-	TRBV3-1/TRBV3-2	-	TRBJ2-7	TGTGCCAGCAGCCCGAAGTACAGGGAGGGGTCCTACGAGCAGTACTTC	CASSPKYREGSYEQYF
-	TRBV3-1/TRBV3-2	TRBD1	TRBJ1-2	TGTGCCAGCAGTCCTCGGGGACAGGGGTTTGGCTACACCTTC	CASSPRGQGFGYTF
-	TRBV4-1	TRBD1	TRBJ2-2	TGCGCCAGCAGCCAAGGCCAGGGGGCTTTCACCGGGGAGCTGTTTTTT	CASSQGQGAFTGELFF
-	TRBV25-1	-	TRBJ2-6	TGTGCCAGCAGTTCTCAGGGGATTAGCTCTGGGGCCAACGTCCTGACTTTC	CASSSQGISSGANVLTF
-	TRBV19	-	TRBJ2-5	TGTGCCAGTAGTATAGGTGGGGTTCAAGAGACCCAGTACTTC	CASSIGGVQETQYF
-	TRBV19	-	TRBJ1-1	TGTGCCAGTAGCACCTCCCCTGGCACTGAAGCTTTCTTT	CASSTSPGTEAFF
once	TRBV19	-	TRBJ1-4	TGTGCCAGTTCCTCCGGGGGAAGGGAAAAACTGTTTTTT	CASSSGGREKLFF
once	TRBV5-1	-	TRBJ2-7	TGCGCCAGCAGCTTTATGGGACCTCCCCTCTCCTACGAGCAGTACTTC	CASSFMGPPLSYEQYF
-	TRBV19	TRBD1	TRBJ1-2	TGTGCCAGTAGTAGGGACAGGGCGACCAACTATGGCTACACCTTC	CASSRDRATNYGYTF
-	TRBV18	TRBD2	TRBJ2-3	TGTGCCAGCTCACCCCGCCCTAGCGGGGGCACAGATACGCAGTATTTT	CASSPRPSGGTDTQYF
once	TRBV29-1	TRBD2	TRBJ2-7	TGCAGCGTTGAAGCCCTAGCGGGAGGGTACGAGCAGTACTTC	CSVEALAGGYEQYF
-	TRBV3-1/TRBV3-2	TRBD1	TRBJ1-1	TGTGCCAGCAGCCATACACAGGGGTTGCGCACTGAAGCTTTCTTT	CASSHTQGLRTEAFF